This TCR beta chain was recorded in a study of T cells expressing NK-cell markers (dated by TCRdb to the early 2020s). In terms of the full investigation: Three sorted T-cell subsets (CD3+CD56+NKG2C+, CD3+CD56+NKG2C- and CD3+CD56-NKG2C+) from seven to nine donors had their TCR beta-chain repertoires profiled. Seven of the eight sequenced donors were HCMV-seropositive and one was HCMV-seronegative. Randomly selected healthy volunteers, three men and five women, were used as the eight sequenced donors. Sequencing of the libraries produced 2 x 150 bp reads on Illumina HiSeq 2000/2500, MiSeq or NextSeq. The full study reports these points: Whether the expanded NKG2C-expressing T cell clones were specific for HCMV antigens was left unclear. Those dominant clonotypes were again the most abundant among CD3+CD56-NKG2C+ cells in four donors, at roughly 25-60.1%. In over 5 donors, the dominant CD3+CD56+NKG2C+ clonotypes were among the top 10 CD8+ clonotypes and accounted for about 1.0-7.5% of CD8+ T cells.

CDR1 and CDR2 (KGHSH, LQKENI) derive from the germline V gene. From cysteine to phenylalanine, the CDR3 is 15 amino acids long. DNA is not recorded here. To determine HCMV serostatus, a commercial ELISA kit was used to detect HCMV-specific IgG in serum. Ficoll density gradient centrifugation was used to isolate peripheral blood mononuclear cells from blood. With regard to this clonotype: What antigen it recognizes has not been identified.

Data came from an Illumina HiSeq 2000. 5'RACE template switching, by which a universal primer site and unique molecular identifiers were added, was used to make TCR beta cDNA libraries. cDNA synthesis was primed from the TCR beta constant segment, followed by two successive PCR amplification steps. As for how the authors treated the data: MIGEC was used to demultiplex reads and group reads by UMI, and MiTCR was used to assemble and quantify clonotypes. To exclude erroneous sequences, only TCR cDNA sequences supported by at least two reads were retained. The tcR package was used for downstream repertoire analysis, with clonotypes matched between fractions based on CDR3 nucleotide sequence plus V segment. VDJmatch was used to annotate antigen specificity against VDJdb, with one amino acid substitution allowed in CDR3. After reprocessing by TCRdb, each CDR3 protein sequence is one entry, and no DNA is given. Here the V and J calls rest on TCRdb's processing, not on the authors' analysis. For this sample, the table gives 500,000 to 600,000 distinct CDR3 sequences. Approximately 4% of the sample lies in the top ten.

Input material: blood T cells: a sorted CD56 or NKG2C T cell subset, CD4+ or CD8+ T cells, or bulk PBMC T cells (not recorded which). The TCR sequence derives from a man in his late teens or twenties in good health. Donor details come from another sample of the same person, matched by shared clones. The rearranged chain carries TRBV18 and TRBJ1-5; TCRdb proposes TRBD1, but this gene call is untestable without DNA. The CDR3 loop reads CASSPGGQSRQPQHF. Where the CDR3 stops, the reference TRBV18 and TRBJ1-5 genes take over; the full variable domain is NAGVMQNPRHLVRRRGQEARLRCSPMKGHSHVYWYRQLPEEGLKFMVYLQKENIIDESGMPKERFSAEFPKEGPSILRIQQVVRGDSAAYFCASSPGGQSRQPQHFGDGTRLSIL.